This note documents a single T cell receptor (beta chain) sequence. The antigen remains undetermined. This sample was included in a study of cytomegalovirus exposure and HLA in healthy donors. On the study more broadly: The approximately 120 validation repertoires and the approximately 640 first-cohort repertoires shared a platform, a later analysis reported.

Separation from the approximately 710-subject first cohort characterized the approximately 120-subject validation cohort, to which the donors belonged. J was trimmed by 4 bases and V by 5 bases; bases with no gene match: 7. Germline CDR1 and CDR2: SSHAT and FNYEAQ (reference sequence). The CDR3 length is 15 residues. Study results and caveats: First-cohort TCR clusters tended to co-occur in the 120 or so validation repertoires, a later analysis found. The authors confirmed in vitro that a few CMV-associated chains were specific for CMV antigens.

The repertoire was sequenced with immunoSEQ multiplex PCR; TCRdb's copy has only in-frame clones and lacks some. This repertoire shows approximately 160,000 clones, less than 95% found once; its top ten account for about 2.9%. This receptor was taken from a woman aged 18-29 years in good health and CMV-seropositive. Input material: PBMCs. The chain links TRBV7-7 to TRBJ2-5, with 10 nucleotides matching TRBD2. CDR3 loop: CASSKSGGAGETQYF. In DNA, the CDR3 is TGTGCCAGCAGCAAGAGCGGGGGGGCCGGAGAGACCCAGTACTTC.